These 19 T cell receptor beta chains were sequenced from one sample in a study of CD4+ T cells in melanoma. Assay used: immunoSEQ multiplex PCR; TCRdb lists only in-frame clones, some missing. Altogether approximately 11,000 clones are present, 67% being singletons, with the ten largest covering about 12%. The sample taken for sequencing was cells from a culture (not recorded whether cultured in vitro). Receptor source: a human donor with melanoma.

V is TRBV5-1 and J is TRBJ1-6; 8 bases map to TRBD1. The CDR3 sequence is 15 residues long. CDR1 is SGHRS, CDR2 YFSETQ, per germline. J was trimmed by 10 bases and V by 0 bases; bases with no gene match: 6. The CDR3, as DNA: TGCGCCAGCAGCTTGGCAGGGGGCGGCCGATCACCCCTCCACTTT. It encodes CASSLAGGGRSPLHF.

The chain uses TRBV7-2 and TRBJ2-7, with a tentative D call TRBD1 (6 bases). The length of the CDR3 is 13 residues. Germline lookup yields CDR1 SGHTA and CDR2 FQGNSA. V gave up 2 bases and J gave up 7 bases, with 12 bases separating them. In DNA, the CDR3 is TGTGCCAGCAGCTTAAAGGGGGTTACGGAGCAGTACTTC. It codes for CASSLKGVTEQYF.

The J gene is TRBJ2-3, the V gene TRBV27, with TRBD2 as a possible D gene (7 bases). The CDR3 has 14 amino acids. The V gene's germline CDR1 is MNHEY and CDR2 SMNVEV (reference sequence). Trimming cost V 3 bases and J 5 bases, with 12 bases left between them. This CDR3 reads CASSLGGAKDTQYF. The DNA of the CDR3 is TGTGCCAGCAGTTTGGGGGGGGCCAAAGATACGCAGTATTTT.

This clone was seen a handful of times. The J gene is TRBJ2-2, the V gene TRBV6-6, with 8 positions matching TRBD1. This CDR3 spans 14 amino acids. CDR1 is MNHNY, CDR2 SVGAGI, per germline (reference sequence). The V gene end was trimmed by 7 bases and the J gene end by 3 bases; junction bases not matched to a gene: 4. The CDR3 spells CASKADRDTGELFF. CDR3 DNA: TGTGCCAGCAAAGCGGACAGGGACACCGGGGAGCTGTTTTTT.

DNA of the CDR3: TGCGCCAGCAGCTTGGGTAGGGATGTGGGCTACACCTTC. The encoded protein is CASSLGRDVGYTF. The chain couples TRBV5-1 to TRBJ1-2; D is unclear. V shed 0 bases and J shed 8 bases, with 11 bases lying between them. The CDR3 has 13 residues. Germline-derived CDR1 and CDR2 are SGHRS and YFSETQ.

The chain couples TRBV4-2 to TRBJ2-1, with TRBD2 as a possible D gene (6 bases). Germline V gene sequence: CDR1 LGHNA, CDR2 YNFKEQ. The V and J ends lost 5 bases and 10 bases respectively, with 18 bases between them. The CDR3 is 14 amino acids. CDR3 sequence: CASSSTGGAREQFF. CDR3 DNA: TGTGCCAGCAGCTCGACTGGCGGGGCTAGGGAGCAGTTCTTC.

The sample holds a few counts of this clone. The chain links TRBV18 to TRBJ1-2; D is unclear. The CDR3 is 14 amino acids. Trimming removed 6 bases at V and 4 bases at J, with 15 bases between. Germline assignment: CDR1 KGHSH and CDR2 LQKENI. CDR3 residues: CASSSESGAYGYTF. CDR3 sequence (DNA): TGTGCCAGCTCGTCAGAGAGTGGCGCCTATGGCTACACCTTC. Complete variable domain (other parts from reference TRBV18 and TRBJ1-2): NAGVMQNPRHLVRRRGQEARLRCSPMKGHSHVYWYRQLPEEGLKFMVYLQKENIIDESGMPKERFSAEFPKEGPSILRIQQVVRGDSAAYFCASSSESGAYGYTFGSGTRLTVV.

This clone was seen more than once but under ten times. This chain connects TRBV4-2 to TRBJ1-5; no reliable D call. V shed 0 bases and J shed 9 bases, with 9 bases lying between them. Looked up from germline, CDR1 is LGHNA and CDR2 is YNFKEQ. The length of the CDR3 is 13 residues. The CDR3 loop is CASSQDPGAPQHF. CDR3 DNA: TGTGCCAGCAGCCAAGATCCGGGAGCGCCCCAGCATTTT.

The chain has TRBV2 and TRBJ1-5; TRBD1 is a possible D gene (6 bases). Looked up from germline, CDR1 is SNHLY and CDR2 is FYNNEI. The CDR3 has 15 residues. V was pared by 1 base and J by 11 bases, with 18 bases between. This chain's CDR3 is CASSEDAGGELTQHF. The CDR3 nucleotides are TGTGCCAGCAGTGAAGATGCGGGGGGCGAGTTGACCCAGCATTTT.

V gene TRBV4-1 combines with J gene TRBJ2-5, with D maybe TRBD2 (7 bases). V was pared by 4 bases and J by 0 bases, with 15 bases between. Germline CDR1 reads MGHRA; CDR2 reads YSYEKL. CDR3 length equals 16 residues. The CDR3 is CASSPQGRGYQETQYF. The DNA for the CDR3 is TGCGCCAGCAGCCCCCAGGGGCGGGGGTACCAAGAGACCCAGTACTTC.

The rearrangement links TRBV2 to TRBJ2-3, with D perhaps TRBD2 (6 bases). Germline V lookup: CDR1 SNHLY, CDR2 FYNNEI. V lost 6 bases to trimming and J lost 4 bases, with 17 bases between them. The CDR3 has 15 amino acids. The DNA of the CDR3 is TGTGCCAGCAGGCAAGGAGGCGGGGCCGCAGATACGCAGTATTTT. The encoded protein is CASRQGGGAADTQYF.

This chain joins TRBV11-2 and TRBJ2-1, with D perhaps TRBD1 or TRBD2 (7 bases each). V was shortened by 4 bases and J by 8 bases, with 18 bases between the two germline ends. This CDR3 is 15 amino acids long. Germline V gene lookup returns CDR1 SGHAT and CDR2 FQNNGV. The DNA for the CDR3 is TGTGCCAGCAGCTGGGAGGGACAGCCCCCCCATGAGCAGTTCTTC. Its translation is CASSWEGQPPHEQFF.

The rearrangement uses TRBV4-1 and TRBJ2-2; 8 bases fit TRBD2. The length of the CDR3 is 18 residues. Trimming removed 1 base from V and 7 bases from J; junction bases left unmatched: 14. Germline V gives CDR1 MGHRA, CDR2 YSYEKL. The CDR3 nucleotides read TGCGCCAGCAGCCAAGTTCCCCTCCTGCGGGGGGTTGGCGGGGAGCTGTTTTTT. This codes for CASSQVPLLRGVGGELFF.

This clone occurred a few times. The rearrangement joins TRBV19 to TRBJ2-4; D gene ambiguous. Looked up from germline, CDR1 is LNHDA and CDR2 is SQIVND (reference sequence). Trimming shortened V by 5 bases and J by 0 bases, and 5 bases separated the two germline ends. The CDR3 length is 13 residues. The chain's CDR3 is CASSLVAKNIQYF. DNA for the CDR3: TGTGCCAGTAGTCTCGTAGCCAAAAACATTCAGTACTTC.

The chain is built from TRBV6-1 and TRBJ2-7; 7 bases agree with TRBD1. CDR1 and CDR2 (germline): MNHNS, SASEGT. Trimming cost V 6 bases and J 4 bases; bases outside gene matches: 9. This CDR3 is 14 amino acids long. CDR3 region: CASRTTGYNYEQYF. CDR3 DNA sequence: TGTGCCAGCAGAACGACAGGGTATAATTACGAGCAGTACTTC.

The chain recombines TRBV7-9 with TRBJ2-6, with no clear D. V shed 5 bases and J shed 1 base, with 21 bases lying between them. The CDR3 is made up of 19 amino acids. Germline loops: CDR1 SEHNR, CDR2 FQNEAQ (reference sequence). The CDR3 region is CASSPPNAVYSSGANVLTF. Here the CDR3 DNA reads TGTGCCAGCAGCCCTCCGAATGCTGTTTACTCATCTGGGGCCAACGTCCTGACTTTC.

In DNA, the CDR3 is TGTGCCAGCAGCTTATCAGGGCGATACTGGTCCTCTGGGGCCAACGTCCTGACTTTC. Translated, it gives CASSLSGRYWSSGANVLTF. V usage is TRBV13 and J usage is TRBJ2-6, with a weak D call TRBD1 (5 bases). The germline V gene has CDR1 PRHDT and CDR2 FYEKMQ (reference sequence). V was cut by 2 bases and J by 0 bases, with 17 bases left in between. The CDR3 sequence is 19 residues long.

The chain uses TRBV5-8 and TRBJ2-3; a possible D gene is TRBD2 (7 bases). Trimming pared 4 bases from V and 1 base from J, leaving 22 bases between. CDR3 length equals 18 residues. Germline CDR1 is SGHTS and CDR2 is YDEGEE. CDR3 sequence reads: CASSPGRGPLLRTDTQYF. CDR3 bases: TGTGCCAGCAGCCCGGGGCGGGGGCCCTTACTACGCACAGATACGCAGTATTTT.

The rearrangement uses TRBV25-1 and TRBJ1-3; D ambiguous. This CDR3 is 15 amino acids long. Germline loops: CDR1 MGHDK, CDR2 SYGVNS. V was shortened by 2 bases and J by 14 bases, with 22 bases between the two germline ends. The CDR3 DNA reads TGTGCCAGCAGTGAAAACGGGGTGGCCACTCGCGTGTTATATTTT. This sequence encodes CASSENGVATRVLYF.